These T cell receptor beta chains were read from a single sample in a study of siplizumab effects on memory and regulatory T cells. Data came from immunoSEQ multiplex PCR; TCRdb stores just in-frame clones and leaves some out. The sample includes about 100,000 clones, about 90% of them seen just once. Sequencing was carried out using CD4+ T cells sorted from blood. Receptors originate from a human donor in good health. The conserved cysteine and the conserved F or W are not part of the CDR3 here. Fields, in order: J gene, V gene, D gene, clone size, CDR3 protein. A D gene is named only where the DNA matches it firmly. Clone sizes are given selectively: once, few, many, or a class where the clone is expanded.

TRBJ2-1	TRBV21-1	.	.	ASSKEGTEGSYNEQF
TRBJ2-2	TRBV2	TRBD1	.	ASRQGTQNTGELF
TRBJ1-4	TRBV30	TRBD1	.	AWSLRGPANEKLF
TRBJ1-4	TRBV10-1	TRBD1	.	ASSAAGGHEKLF
TRBJ1-1	TRBV5-5	.	.	ASSLTAGFVAF
TRBJ1-2	TRBV9	.	.	ASSTRYGYT
TRBJ1-5	TRBV6-1	TRBD1	.	ASSEGVGTGHQPQH
TRBJ1-3	TRBV6-4	.	.	ASAEKERDKTHGNTIY
TRBJ2-7	TRBV4-2	TRBD2	.	ASSQLAGGTSEQY
TRBJ1-6	TRBV27	.	.	ASSLRGFWNSPLH
TRBJ1-4	TRBV28	TRBD1	once	ASSSGTGVEKLF
TRBJ2-3	TRBV5-1	.	few	ASSFRDTDTQY
TRBJ1-2	TRBV10-2	TRBD1	.	ASSVSGTVTNYGYT